Each of the 6 T cell receptor beta chains below was sequenced from the same sample in a study of spatial heterogeneity in lung cancer. TCRdb redid the calling of the 5' RACE reads with MiXCR, one entry per CDR3 protein. The sample data list some 38 distinct CDR3 sequences. As to time point: sample taken at primary tumor resection. TCRs were sequenced from unsorted whole RNA of tumor, nontumor lung or PBMC. The sample was PBMCs, taken at surgery. Receptor source: a female donor with early-stage non-small cell lung cancer.

On this clonotype: This beta chain turned up in a library designed for alpha chains; as an off-target read, its abundance says little. The CDR3 is CASSWTVGNEQFF. The CDR3 DNA reads TGTGCCAGCAGTTGGACTGTCGGAAATGAGCAGTTCTTC. The chain couples TRBV2 to TRBJ2-1; TRBD2 is a possible D gene (5 bases). The CDR3 totals 13 residues. Looked up from germline, CDR1 is SNHLY and CDR2 is FYNNEI. Trimming took 5 bases from V and 7 from J, leaving 12 bases between them.

About this clonotype itself: This beta chain is an off-target read within a library intended for alpha chains, so its frequency means little. The chain has TRBV20-1 and TRBJ2-7; D is unclear. The V gene lost 5 bases and the J gene lost 3 bases, with 8 bases spanning the gap. Germline V gene data show CDR1 as DFQATT and CDR2 as SNEGSKA (reference sequence). CDR3 length: 11 amino acids. The CDR3 DNA follows: TGCAGTGCTTCCTTGGACTACGAGCAGTACTTC. Translated: CSASLDYEQYF.

Judged by abundance, this clonotype is hyperexpanded (1% or more). The size of this beta chain means little, since it is a stray read in a library made for alpha chains. This chain uses TRBV20-1 with TRBJ2-1; 7 positions match TRBD1. Germline loops: CDR1 DFQATT, CDR2 SNEGSKA (reference sequence). This CDR3 spans 14 amino acids. V gave up 2 bases and J gave up 5 bases; unmatched junction bases: 6. CDR3 nucleotide sequence: TGCAGTGCTAGAACTAACAGGGGCAACAATGAGCAGTTCTTC. Protein product: CSARTNRGNNEQFF.

This clonotype was counted between two and nine times. With the library built for alpha chains, this beta chain is off target and its frequency is not meaningful. The J gene is TRBJ2-3, the V gene TRBV30, with D possibly being TRBD2 (6 bases). This CDR3 is 12 amino acids long. V was pared by 4 bases and J by 5 bases, with 10 bases between. Germline assignment: CDR1 GTSNPN and CDR2 SVGIG (reference sequence). The CDR3 reads CAWTGRGDTQYF. CDR3 in DNA: TGTGCCTGGACAGGGCGGGGAGATACGCAGTATTTT.

Comments on this clonotype: The library was prepared for alpha chains; this beta chain is a stray read, so its frequency means little. This chain links TRBV27 with TRBJ2-1, with TRBD2 identical over 12 bases. This CDR3 is 15 amino acids long. The germline CDR1 and CDR2 sequences are MNHEY and SMNVEV (reference sequence). The J segment lost 7 bases and the V segment lost 6 bases, leaving 7 bases of the junction unmatched. The CDR3 DNA reads as TGTGCCAGCAGCCCAGCTAGCGGGGGGGTGAATGAGCAGTTCTTC. This codes for CASSPASGGVNEQFF.

This clonotype was recorded a few times. This beta chain is off target for a library built for alpha chains, so its abundance means little. This chain links TRBV3-1 with TRBJ2-7; no clear D gene. The CDR3 extends over 16 amino acids. The V gene lost 1 base and the J gene lost 2 bases, with 15 bases spanning the gap. Germline assignment: CDR1 LGHDT and CDR2 YNNKEL (reference sequence). The CDR3 sequence: CASSQVLSVRPYEQYF. The CDR3 DNA reads TGTGCCAGCAGCCAAGTTCTTTCGGTCAGGCCCTACGAGCAGTACTTC.